A selection of T cell receptor beta chains follows, all from one sample in a study of blood T cells in healthy people across ages. TCRdb itself ran the 5' RACE reads through MiXCR, one entry per CDR3 protein. The profile shows some 900,000 distinct CDR3 sequences, roughly 52% of them singletons. The sequencing sample was made of blood. The receptors come from a man aged 25-40 years in good health. CDR3s include the opening cysteine and the closing phenylalanine or tryptophan. D genes are given only for firm matches. For some rows the clone size is stated as once, few or many, or as a class when expanded; others skip it.

d_gene: -; v_gene: TRBV20-1; abundance: few; j_gene: TRBJ1-2; CDR3aa: CSARDASDANYGYTF; CDR3nt: TGCAGTGCTAGAGATGCGTCGGACGCTAACTATGGCTACACCTTC
d_gene: -; v_gene: TRBV12-3/TRBV12-4; abundance: -; j_gene: TRBJ1-5; CDR3aa: CASSLAEGQPQHF; CDR3nt: TGTGCCAGCAGTTTAGCGGAGGGACAGCCCCAGCATTTT
d_gene: -; v_gene: TRBV28; abundance: -; j_gene: TRBJ2-7; CDR3aa: CASSPIPDLADEQYF; CDR3nt: TGTGCCAGCAGTCCTATACCGGACTTAGCAGACGAGCAGTACTTC
d_gene: -; v_gene: TRBV20-1; abundance: few; j_gene: TRBJ2-3; CDR3aa: CSARSAVTDTQYF; CDR3nt: TGCAGTGCTAGATCAGCAGTCACAGATACGCAGTATTTT
d_gene: -; v_gene: TRBV3-1; abundance: -; j_gene: TRBJ1-1; CDR3aa: CASSQGVGAAFF; CDR3nt: TGTGCCAGCAGCCAGGGAGTCGGAGCAGCTTTCTTT
d_gene: -; v_gene: TRBV3-1; abundance: few; j_gene: TRBJ2-1; CDR3aa: CASSQVDSKQFF; CDR3nt: TGTGCCAGCAGCCAAGTCGACAGTAAGCAGTTCTTC
d_gene: -; v_gene: TRBV28; abundance: -; j_gene: TRBJ2-1; CDR3aa: CASGGRDEQFF; CDR3nt: TGTGCCAGCGGGGGTCGGGATGAGCAGTTCTTC
d_gene: -; v_gene: TRBV7-9; abundance: -; j_gene: TRBJ1-2; CDR3aa: CASSFEGGRHYGYTF; CDR3nt: TGTGCCAGCAGCTTTGAGGGTGGGAGACACTATGGCTACACCTTC
d_gene: TRBD1; v_gene: TRBV12-3/TRBV12-4; abundance: -; j_gene: TRBJ2-1; CDR3aa: CASSLAGTGGAEQFF; CDR3nt: TGTGCCAGCAGTTTAGCCGGGACAGGGGGCGCTGAGCAGTTCTTC
d_gene: -; v_gene: TRBV4-1; abundance: once; j_gene: TRBJ1-1; CDR3aa: CASSQERGDRTSNTEAFF; CDR3nt: TGCGCCAGCAGCCAAGAACGAGGAGACCGCACCTCGAACACTGAAGCTTTCTTT
d_gene: TRBD2; v_gene: TRBV11-1; abundance: -; j_gene: TRBJ2-3; CDR3aa: CASSLDPGLVEDTQYF; CDR3nt: TGTGCCAGCAGCTTAGACCCGGGACTAGTAGAAGATACGCAGTATTTT